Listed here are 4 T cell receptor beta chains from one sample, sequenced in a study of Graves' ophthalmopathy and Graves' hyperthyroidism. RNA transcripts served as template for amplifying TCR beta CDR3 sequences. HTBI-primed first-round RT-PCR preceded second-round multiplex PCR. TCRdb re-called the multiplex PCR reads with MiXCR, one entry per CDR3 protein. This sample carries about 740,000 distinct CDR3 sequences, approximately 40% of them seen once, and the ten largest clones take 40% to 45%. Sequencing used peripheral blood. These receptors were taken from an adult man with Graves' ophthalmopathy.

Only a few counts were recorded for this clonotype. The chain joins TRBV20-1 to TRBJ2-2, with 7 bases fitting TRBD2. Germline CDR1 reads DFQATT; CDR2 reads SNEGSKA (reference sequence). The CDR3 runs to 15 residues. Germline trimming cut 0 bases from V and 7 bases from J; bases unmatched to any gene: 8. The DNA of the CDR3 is TGCAGTGCTAGAGATACCCGGGGGGTATACGGGGAGCTGTTTTTT. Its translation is CSARDTRGVYGELFF.

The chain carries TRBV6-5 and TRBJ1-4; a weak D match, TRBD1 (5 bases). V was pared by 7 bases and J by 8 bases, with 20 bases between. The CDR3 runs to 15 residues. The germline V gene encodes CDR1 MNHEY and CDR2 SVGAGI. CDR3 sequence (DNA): TGTGCCAGCAAGAGGATCAGGGAATCGGGAGAAAAACTGTTTTTT. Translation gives CASKRIRESGEKLFF.

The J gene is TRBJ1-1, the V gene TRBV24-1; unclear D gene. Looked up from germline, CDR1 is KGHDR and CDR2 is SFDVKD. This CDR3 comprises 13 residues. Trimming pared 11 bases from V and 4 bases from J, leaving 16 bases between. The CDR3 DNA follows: TGTGCCAACACAGCCACTGGTTCCACTGAAGCTTTCTTT. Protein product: CANTATGSTEAFF.

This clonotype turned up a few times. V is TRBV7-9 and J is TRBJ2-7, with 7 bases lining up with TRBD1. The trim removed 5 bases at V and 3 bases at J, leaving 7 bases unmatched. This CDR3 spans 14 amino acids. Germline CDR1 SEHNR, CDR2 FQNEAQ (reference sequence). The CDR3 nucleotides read TGTGCCAGCAGCCCGACAGGGACCAACTACGAGCAGTACTTC. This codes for CASSPTGTNYEQYF.